This T cell receptor (beta chain) came from a study of cytomegalovirus exposure and HLA in healthy donors. Points from the study as a whole: As was reported, the classifier diagnosed cytomegalovirus status with high specificity and sensitivity.

All donors participated as healthy donors of bone marrow. The junction had 6 bases not matched to a gene; V was cut back by 5 bases and J by 0 bases. The CDR3 runs to 15 residues. Germline V lookup: CDR1 SGHTA, CDR2 FQGNSA. The PCR employed 60 Vbeta primers together with 13 Jbeta primers. The method was immunoSEQ multiplex PCR; TCRdb's version includes in-frame clones alone and lacks a portion of them. The repertoire table contains 150,000 to 200,000 clones. Turning to this clone: Its specificity is not known.

The chain is built from TRBV7-2 and TRBJ1-1; 7 bases line up with TRBD1. Material: PBMCs. The clonotype originates from an older woman in good health and CMV-seronegative. The CDR3 bases are TGTGCCAGCAGCGGTCGACAGGGATTGAACACTGAAGCTTTCTTT. Amino acids: CASSGRQGLNTEAFF.